These 20 T cell receptor beta chains originate from one sample sequenced in a study of blood T cells in healthy people across ages (dated by TCRdb to the mid-2010s). To prepare the library, 5' RACE was applied. TCRdb records Illumina HiSeq 2500 as the sequencer. A second PCR of about 7 to 12 cycles was performed with a sample-barcoded 5' primer and a J-beta primer mix. TCRdb itself trimmed the public reads at Q25 with fastp, ran MiXCR and retained productive beta chains. Merged by CDR3 protein, the rows form single entries marked with the most common genes and DNA. This sample has about 780,000 distinct CDR3 sequences in its table, and more than 25% of those were observed once. The biggest ten clones account for around 3% of the sample. The sample was also linked to a second study, of T cells of mothers and their children.

The sequenced sample was blood. These receptors were collected from a boy aged 5 to 17 in good health.

The chain recombines TRBV5-1 with TRBJ2-7, with D hard to call. Deletions cut 6 bases from V and 4 bases from J, with 17 bases between. This CDR3 region has 14 residues. The germline CDR1 and CDR2 sequences are SGHRS and YFSETQ. CDR3 amino acids: CASTPPELDYEQYF. The CDR3 DNA reads as TGCGCCAGCACCCCACCTGAGCTAGATTACGAGCAGTACTTC.

The table lists this clonotype with a few counts. The chain has TRBV7-2 and TRBJ2-3; no firm D call. The germline V gene encodes CDR1 SGHTA and CDR2 FQGNSA. This CDR3 has 15 amino acids. V was pared by 7 bases and J by 0 bases, with 14 bases between. The CDR3, as DNA: TGTGCCAGCACACAACAGACTTCCAGCACAGATACGCAGTATTTT. Its translation: CASTQQTSSTDTQYF.

The rearrangement uses TRBV10-3 and TRBJ1-1, with no clear D. Looked up from germline, CDR1 is ENHRY and CDR2 is SYGVKD. The V and J ends lost 2 bases and 3 bases respectively, with 7 bases between them. CDR3 length equals 13 residues. The CDR3 sequence is CAISEGRDTEAFF. In DNA form, the CDR3 reads TGTGCCATCAGTGAGGGAAGGGACACTGAAGCTTTCTTT.

The CDR3 protein is CSAVTGSSGTDTQYF. The DNA for the CDR3 is TGCAGCGCGGTCACAGGGTCATCCGGCACAGATACGCAGTATTTT. The gene calls are TRBV29-1 and TRBJ2-3, with TRBD1 as a possible D gene (6 bases). The germline V gene has CDR1 SQVTM and CDR2 ANQGSEA. V lost 7 bases to trimming and J lost 1 base, with 18 bases between them. The CDR3 contains 15 residues.

The chain combines TRBV14 with TRBJ2-3, with TRBD2 as a possible D gene (6 bases). V gave up 0 bases and J gave up 2 bases, with 12 bases separating them. Germline V gene sequence: CDR1 SGHDN, CDR2 FVKESK. The CDR3 loop spans 16 amino acids. The chain's CDR3 is CASSQERGSYTDTQYF. Written as DNA, the CDR3 is TGTGCCAGCAGCCAAGAACGGGGGAGCTACACAGATACGCAGTATTTT.

V usage is TRBV7-3 and J usage is TRBJ2-1, with D unclear. The CDR3 spans 14 residues. Between the trimmed V and J ends, which lost 0 bases and 7 bases, there was a span of 10 bases. Germline V gene lookup returns CDR1 SGHTA and CDR2 FQGTGA. CDR3 amino acids: CASSLTRVGNEQFF. The CDR3 DNA reads as TGTGCCAGCAGCTTAACTAGGGTGGGGAATGAGCAGTTCTTC.

The J gene is TRBJ2-5, the V gene TRBV25-1; D remains ambiguous. CDR3 length equals 13 residues. Germline V gene data show CDR1 as MGHDK and CDR2 as SYGVNS. V lost 3 bases to trimming and J lost 1 base, with 6 bases between them. The chain's CDR3 is CASSDGAQETQYF. The CDR3 region has the DNA TGTGCCAGCAGTGACGGCGCCCAAGAGACCCAGTACTTC.

There are a few counts of this clonotype. J is TRBJ2-1 and V is TRBV24-1, with TRBD1 matching over 7 bases. The CDR3 extends over 8 amino acids. After removal of 12 bases from V and 12 bases from J, the junction contained 1 base not matched to a gene. CDR1 and CDR2 from the germline V gene are KGHDR and SFDVKD. CDR3 sequence: CAGTVQFF. The CDR3 nucleotides read TGTGCCGGGACAGTGCAGTTCTTC.

The chain joins TRBV29-1 to TRBJ2-5; D unclear. The end of the DNA is better explained by TRBJ2-1, so the J call may be wrong. Germline loops: CDR1 SQVTM, CDR2 ANQGSEA. The CDR3 extends over 14 amino acids. For the CDR3, the DNA is TGCAGCGTTGAAGATCCGTGGCAATACAATGAGCAGTTCTTC. Its translation is CSVEDPWQYNEQFF.

This clonotype was observed a few times. The V gene is TRBV5-4, the J gene TRBJ2-7; no reliable D call. V was pared by 4 bases and J by 4 bases, with 9 bases between. The CDR3 is 12 amino acids. Germline CDR1 and CDR2: SGHNT and YYREEE (reference sequence). CDR3 nucleotides: TGTGCCAGCAGCCACCAAGGGTACGAGCAGTACTTC. Its protein product is CASSHQGYEQYF.

This clonotype was seen only a few times. This sequence joins TRBV4-1 and TRBJ2-5; 8 bases line up with TRBD1. Near its end, the DNA agrees better with TRBJ2-7, so the J call may be wrong. CDR3 length: 15 residues. CDR1 and CDR2 (germline): MGHRA, YSYEKL. The CDR3 DNA sequence: TGCGCCAGCAGCCAAGACAGGGGGCTCTCCTACGAGCAGTACTTC. The encoded protein is CASSQDRGLSYEQYF.

The V and J genes are TRBV10-3 and TRBJ2-4; either TRBD1 or TRBD2 may supply D (5 bases each). Per germline, CDR1 ENHRY and CDR2 SYGVKD. The V end was cut by 2 bases, the J end by 1 base, with 6 bases between. The CDR3 loop spans 14 amino acids. The CDR3 nucleotides read TGTGCCATCAGTGAGGAGGGGGCCAAAAACATTCAGTACTTC. Protein product: CAISEEGAKNIQYF.

The chain uses TRBV19 and TRBJ1-1; D gene ambiguous. This CDR3 comprises 14 residues. CDR1 and CDR2 (germline): LNHDA, SQIVND (reference sequence). The V end lost 4 bases, the J end lost 1 base, and 10 bases lay between the germline ends. The CDR3 loop reads CASSSRGANTEAFF. CDR3 DNA: TGTGCCAGTAGTAGCAGAGGAGCGAACACTGAAGCTTTCTTT.

The chain is built from TRBV7-8 and TRBJ2-7; a weak D match, TRBD2 (5 bases). This CDR3 spans 16 amino acids. From germline, CDR1 is SGHVS and CDR2 FQNEAQ. Trimming removed 5 bases at V and 3 bases at J, with 20 bases between. CDR3 sequence (DNA): TGTGCCAGCAGCCCCACTAGAGGTCGTGAGGTCTACGAGCAGTACTTC. It specifies CASSPTRGREVYEQYF.

This clonotype appeared many times. The rearrangement uses TRBV6-4 and TRBJ2-1, with 9 bases lining up with TRBD2. Trimming at V came to 3 bases and at J to 0 bases, leaving 0 bases not matched to a gene. CDR3 length equals 15 residues. Germline assignment: CDR1 MRHNA and CDR2 SNTAGT. The CDR3 region has the DNA TGTGCCAGCAGTGAAGCGGGGGGCTCCTACAATGAGCAGTTCTTC. It translates to CASSEAGGSYNEQFF.

This clonotype was detected only a few times. The V and J genes are TRBV12-3 or TRBV12-4 and TRBJ2-3; no firm D call. This CDR3 comprises 16 residues. Trimming took off 1 base at V and 4 bases at J, with 15 bases between the two ends. CDR3 bases: TGTGCCAGCAGTTTAGGCCCTTTTAGGGCATCAGATACGCAGTATTTT. Residues: CASSLGPFRASDTQYF.

This clonotype has more than one count but fewer than ten. The rearrangement links TRBV6-6 to TRBJ2-7, with 8 bases identical to TRBD1. V shed 5 bases and J 2 bases; nucleotides not matched to a gene: 8. This CDR3 comprises 15 residues. The germline gives CDR1 MNHNY, CDR2 SVGAGI (reference sequence). CDR3 sequence: CASSTPGTGAYEQYF. For the CDR3, the DNA is TGTGCCAGCAGTACCCCCGGGACAGGCGCCTACGAGCAGTACTTC.

The chain couples TRBV4-3 to TRBJ2-1; 14 bases fit TRBD2. Germline assignment: CDR1 LGHNA and CDR2 YSLEER. CDR3 length: 15 residues. With V trimmed by 3 bases and J by 8 bases, 3 bases remained unmatched. The CDR3 here is CASSQGLAGVYEQFF. The DNA of the CDR3 is TGCGCCAGCAGCCAGGGACTAGCGGGAGTCTATGAGCAGTTCTTC.

V is TRBV2 and J is TRBJ1-2; D is ambiguous. The CDR3 covers 14 residues. CDR1 is SNHLY, CDR2 FYNNEI, per germline. V shed 4 bases and J shed 2 bases, with 11 bases lying between them. The CDR3 DNA reads as TGTGCCAGCAGTGTAGGACGGAGCAACTATGGCTACACCTTC. Protein: CASSVGRSNYGYTF.

There are a few counts of this clonotype. This chain uses TRBV7-2 with TRBJ2-1; TRBD2 is a possible D gene (5 bases). Gene TRBJ2-5 matches the end of the DNA better, so the J call may be wrong. This CDR3 is built from 14 residues. Germline CDR1 and CDR2: SGHTA and FQGNSA. The CDR3 loop is CASSLGASPQTQYF. DNA of the CDR3: TGTGCCAGCAGCTTAGGGGCTAGCCCCCAGACCCAGTACTTC.